This is a list of T cell receptor beta chains from one sample in a study of radiotherapy plus CTLA-4 blockade in lung cancer. Sequenced by immunoSEQ multiplex PCR; TCRdb stores in-frame clones only, minus some. The sample carries about 45,000 clones, roughly 59% recorded once. Source: peripheral blood, taken from a patient treated with radiotherapy plus ipilimumab. These receptors came from a human donor with non-small cell lung cancer who had a partial response to radiotherapy plus ipilimumab. CDR3s include the opening cysteine and the closing phenylalanine or tryptophan. A D gene is named only where the DNA matches it firmly. Expanded clones are given a class, and other clones once, few, many or no size at all.

>NA|TRBD1|TRBJ2-1|TRBV29-1
TGCAGCGTCCGACAGGGGGACAATGAGCAGTTCTTC
CSVRQGDNEQFF
>few|NA|TRBJ2-1|TRBV9
TGTGCCAGCAGCGTAGAGGGTAGCGGCTACAATGAGCAGTTCTTC
CASSVEGSGYNEQFF
>NA|TRBD1|TRBJ1-4|TRBV28
TGTGCCAGCAGCTCGGACAGGGTTAATGAAAAACTGTTTTTT
CASSSDRVNEKLFF
>NA|TRBD2|TRBJ2-3|TRBV27
TGTGCCAGCAGGGGGACTAGTCAGGGGTGGGTCCCTGATACGCAGTATTTT
CASRGTSQGWVPDTQYF
>NA|NA|TRBJ2-3|TRBV18
TGTGCCAGCTCCTTTGACCTAGTTGGGACAGATACGCAGTATTTT
CASSFDLVGTDTQYF
>few|NA|TRBJ1-2|TRBV5-1
TGCGCCAGCAGCTTAGAGGGGGGGTACGACTATGGCTACACCTTC
CASSLEGGYDYGYTF
>NA|TRBD1|TRBJ2-7|TRBV25-1
TGTGCCAGCAGCCCTCTGTTGGGGACAGATACATACGAGCAGTACTTC
CASSPLLGTDTYEQYF
>once|NA|TRBJ1-1|TRBV5-5
TGTGCCAGCAGCACAGGGTGGGGGAACACTGAAGCTTTCTTT
CASSTGWGNTEAFF
>NA|NA|TRBJ2-3|TRBV4-1
TGCGCCAGCAGCCAAGCTAATCGGGTTTTCACAGATACGCAGTATTTT
CASSQANRVFTDTQYF
>NA|NA|TRBJ2-2|TRBV27
TGTGCCAGCAGTTTCCGACAGTTACAAAACACCGGGGAGCTGTTTTTT
CASSFRQLQNTGELFF
>NA|TRBD2|TRBJ2-4|TRBV11-1
TGTGCCAGCAGCTTAGGACTAGCGGGGGCCCCGGCCAAAAACATTCAGTACTTC
CASSLGLAGAPAKNIQYF
>NA|NA|TRBJ1-2|TRBV4-2
TGTGCCAGCAGCACCGGTGCAGGGTTAGGTCGGGGCTACACCTTC
CASSTGAGLGRGYTF
>few|NA|TRBJ1-5|TRBV29-1
TGCAGCGTTGAAGACCCCCCGGGGGCCCAGCATTTT
CSVEDPPGAQHF
>NA|TRBD1|TRBJ1-4|TRBV5-1
TGCGCCAGCAGCTTACAGGGGACGTCTAATGAAAAACTGTTTTTT
CASSLQGTSNEKLFF
>NA|TRBD2|TRBJ2-2|TRBV2
TGTGCCAGCAGGGGGGGTAGCGGGGGGGTGAACACCGGGGAGCTGTTTTTT
CASRGGSGGVNTGELFF
>NA|NA|TRBJ2-1|TRBV11-2
TGTGCCAGCAGCACCGGGACTTTAAGCTCCTACAATGAGCAGTTCTTC
CASSTGTLSSYNEQFF
>NA|NA|TRBJ1-5|TRBV1
TGCACCAGCAGCCAAGAGGGTGGGGCCGTAAATGATCAGCCCCAGCATTTT
CTSSQEGGAVNDQPQHF
>few|TRBD1|TRBJ2-2|TRBV19
TGTGCCAGTAGTGGGGGACAGGGGGCGCGAACACTGTTTTTT
CASSGGQGARTLFF
>NA|TRBD1|TRBJ2-2|TRBV9
TGTGCCAGCAGCCCGGGACAGGGGGGATCTTCCGGGGAGCTGTTTTTT
CASSPGQGGSSGELFF
>once|NA|TRBJ2-2|TRBV9
TGTGCCAGCGGGGGGGGCGCGACCGGGGAGCTGTTTTTT
CASGGGATGELFF
>NA|TRBD1|TRBJ2-1|TRBV5-1
TGCGCCAGCACCCTAGACAGGGGAGCTTACAATGAGCAGTTCTTC
CASTLDRGAYNEQFF
>NA|NA|TRBJ2-7|TRBV6-5
TGTGCCAGCAGTTACTCACCAGCGGCCGTACCTTACGAGCAGTACTTC
CASSYSPAAVPYEQYF
>many|NA|TRBJ2-7|TRBV27
TGTGCCAGCGGCGGTGGAGGCGAGCAGTACTTC
CASGGGGEQYF
>NA|NA|TRBJ2-3|TRBV5-6
TGTGCCAGCAGTTGGACAGCCACAGATACGCAGTATTTT
CASSWTATDTQYF
>NA|TRBD1|TRBJ1-2|TRBV6-1
TGTGCCAGCAGTGAGTCCCCCAGAGGGGGCCGCTACACCTTC
CASSESPRGGRYTF
>NA|NA|TRBJ2-5|TRBV5-1
TGCGCCAGCAGCTTGGCTAGCTCGGCCAAAGAGACCCAGTACTTC
CASSLASSAKETQYF
>NA|TRBD2|TRBJ2-1|TRBV2
TGTGCCAGCAGTGAAGGGCTAGCGGGTTACAATGAGCAGTTCTTC
CASSEGLAGYNEQFF
>NA|TRBD1|TRBJ1-5|TRBV7-9
TGTGCCAGCAGCTCGGGGCAGGGGGTAAATCAGCCCCAGCATTTT
CASSSGQGVNQPQHF
>NA|NA|TRBJ2-2|TRBV2
TGTGCAACCACAAGCTACGGGGACACCGGGGAGCTGTTTTTT
CATTSYGDTGELFF
>NA|NA|TRBJ1-6|TRBV18
TGTGCCAGCTCACCACCCGGCTCCTATAATTCACCCCTCCACTTT
CASSPPGSYNSPLHF
>NA|NA|TRBJ2-2|TRBV19
TGTGCCACCCGGAGGAACAGATTACTGTCCCATTACACCGGGGAGCTGTTTTTT
CATRRNRLLSHYTGELFF
>NA|NA|TRBJ1-2|TRBV7-2
TGTGCCAGCAGCTTGAGGGACTATGGCTACACCTTC
CASSLRDYGYTF
>NA|NA|TRBJ2-7|TRBV5-6
TGTGCCAGCAGTCTCTACGAGCAGTACTTC
CASSLYEQYF
>NA|NA|TRBJ1-2|TRBV7-2
TGTGCCAGCAGCAAGGGGTGGTCCGGCTACACCTTC
CASSKGWSGYTF
>NA|TRBD1|TRBJ1-1|TRBV11-2
TGTGCCAGCAGCCCGGACAGGGCCACTGAAGCTTTCTTT
CASSPDRATEAFF
>NA|TRBD1|TRBJ1-1|TRBV5-1
TGCGCCAGCAGCTCACCGTCACAGGGGAGAACTGAAGCTTTCTTT
CASSSPSQGRTEAFF
>NA|NA|TRBJ2-3|TRBV2
TGTGCCAGCAGCCCGTGGGGGGCAGATACGCAGTATTTT
CASSPWGADTQYF
>NA|NA|TRBJ2-5|TRBV7-9
TGTGCCAGCAGCCCGACTAGTCTAGAGACCCAGTACTTC
CASSPTSLETQYF
>NA|NA|TRBJ2-7|TRBV30
TGTGCCTGGGAGAGAAATGGGCAGTACTTC
CAWERNGQYF
>NA|NA|TRBJ1-1|TRBV27
TGTGCCAGCACCCCTACGGGGGGCCTGAACACTGAAGCTTTCTTT
CASTPTGGLNTEAFF
>few|NA|TRBJ2-1|TRBV11-2
TGTGCCAGCAGCTCTTATCGACTAGGTTGGTCCTACAATGAGCAGTTCTTC
CASSSYRLGWSYNEQFF
>NA|NA|TRBJ1-6|TRBV2
TGTGCCAGCCGCGTGATAGCGGGGAGTTCACCCCTCCACTTT
CASRVIAGSSPLHF
>NA|TRBD2|TRBJ2-1|TRBV27
TGTGCCAGCAGCCGACTAGCGGGCCCCCAGTTCTTC
CASSRLAGPQFF
>NA|NA|TRBJ1-2|TRBV27
TGTGCCAGCAGTTTGCGTGGGAGACGGACCCGAGAATTATATGGCTACACCTTC
CASSLRGRRTRELYGYTF
>NA|NA|TRBJ2-3|TRBV7-9
TGTGCCAGCAGCTCAACTAGAAACACAGATACGCAGTATTTT
CASSSTRNTDTQYF
>NA|NA|TRBJ1-2|TRBV5-6
TGTGCCAGCAGCTTGGGGGGTCCGGGGTTGCCCTATGGCTACACCTTC
CASSLGGPGLPYGYTF
>NA|TRBD2|TRBJ2-5|TRBV5-4
TGTGCCAGCAGCCTACCCGGGGGGGAGACCCAGTACTTC
CASSLPGGETQYF